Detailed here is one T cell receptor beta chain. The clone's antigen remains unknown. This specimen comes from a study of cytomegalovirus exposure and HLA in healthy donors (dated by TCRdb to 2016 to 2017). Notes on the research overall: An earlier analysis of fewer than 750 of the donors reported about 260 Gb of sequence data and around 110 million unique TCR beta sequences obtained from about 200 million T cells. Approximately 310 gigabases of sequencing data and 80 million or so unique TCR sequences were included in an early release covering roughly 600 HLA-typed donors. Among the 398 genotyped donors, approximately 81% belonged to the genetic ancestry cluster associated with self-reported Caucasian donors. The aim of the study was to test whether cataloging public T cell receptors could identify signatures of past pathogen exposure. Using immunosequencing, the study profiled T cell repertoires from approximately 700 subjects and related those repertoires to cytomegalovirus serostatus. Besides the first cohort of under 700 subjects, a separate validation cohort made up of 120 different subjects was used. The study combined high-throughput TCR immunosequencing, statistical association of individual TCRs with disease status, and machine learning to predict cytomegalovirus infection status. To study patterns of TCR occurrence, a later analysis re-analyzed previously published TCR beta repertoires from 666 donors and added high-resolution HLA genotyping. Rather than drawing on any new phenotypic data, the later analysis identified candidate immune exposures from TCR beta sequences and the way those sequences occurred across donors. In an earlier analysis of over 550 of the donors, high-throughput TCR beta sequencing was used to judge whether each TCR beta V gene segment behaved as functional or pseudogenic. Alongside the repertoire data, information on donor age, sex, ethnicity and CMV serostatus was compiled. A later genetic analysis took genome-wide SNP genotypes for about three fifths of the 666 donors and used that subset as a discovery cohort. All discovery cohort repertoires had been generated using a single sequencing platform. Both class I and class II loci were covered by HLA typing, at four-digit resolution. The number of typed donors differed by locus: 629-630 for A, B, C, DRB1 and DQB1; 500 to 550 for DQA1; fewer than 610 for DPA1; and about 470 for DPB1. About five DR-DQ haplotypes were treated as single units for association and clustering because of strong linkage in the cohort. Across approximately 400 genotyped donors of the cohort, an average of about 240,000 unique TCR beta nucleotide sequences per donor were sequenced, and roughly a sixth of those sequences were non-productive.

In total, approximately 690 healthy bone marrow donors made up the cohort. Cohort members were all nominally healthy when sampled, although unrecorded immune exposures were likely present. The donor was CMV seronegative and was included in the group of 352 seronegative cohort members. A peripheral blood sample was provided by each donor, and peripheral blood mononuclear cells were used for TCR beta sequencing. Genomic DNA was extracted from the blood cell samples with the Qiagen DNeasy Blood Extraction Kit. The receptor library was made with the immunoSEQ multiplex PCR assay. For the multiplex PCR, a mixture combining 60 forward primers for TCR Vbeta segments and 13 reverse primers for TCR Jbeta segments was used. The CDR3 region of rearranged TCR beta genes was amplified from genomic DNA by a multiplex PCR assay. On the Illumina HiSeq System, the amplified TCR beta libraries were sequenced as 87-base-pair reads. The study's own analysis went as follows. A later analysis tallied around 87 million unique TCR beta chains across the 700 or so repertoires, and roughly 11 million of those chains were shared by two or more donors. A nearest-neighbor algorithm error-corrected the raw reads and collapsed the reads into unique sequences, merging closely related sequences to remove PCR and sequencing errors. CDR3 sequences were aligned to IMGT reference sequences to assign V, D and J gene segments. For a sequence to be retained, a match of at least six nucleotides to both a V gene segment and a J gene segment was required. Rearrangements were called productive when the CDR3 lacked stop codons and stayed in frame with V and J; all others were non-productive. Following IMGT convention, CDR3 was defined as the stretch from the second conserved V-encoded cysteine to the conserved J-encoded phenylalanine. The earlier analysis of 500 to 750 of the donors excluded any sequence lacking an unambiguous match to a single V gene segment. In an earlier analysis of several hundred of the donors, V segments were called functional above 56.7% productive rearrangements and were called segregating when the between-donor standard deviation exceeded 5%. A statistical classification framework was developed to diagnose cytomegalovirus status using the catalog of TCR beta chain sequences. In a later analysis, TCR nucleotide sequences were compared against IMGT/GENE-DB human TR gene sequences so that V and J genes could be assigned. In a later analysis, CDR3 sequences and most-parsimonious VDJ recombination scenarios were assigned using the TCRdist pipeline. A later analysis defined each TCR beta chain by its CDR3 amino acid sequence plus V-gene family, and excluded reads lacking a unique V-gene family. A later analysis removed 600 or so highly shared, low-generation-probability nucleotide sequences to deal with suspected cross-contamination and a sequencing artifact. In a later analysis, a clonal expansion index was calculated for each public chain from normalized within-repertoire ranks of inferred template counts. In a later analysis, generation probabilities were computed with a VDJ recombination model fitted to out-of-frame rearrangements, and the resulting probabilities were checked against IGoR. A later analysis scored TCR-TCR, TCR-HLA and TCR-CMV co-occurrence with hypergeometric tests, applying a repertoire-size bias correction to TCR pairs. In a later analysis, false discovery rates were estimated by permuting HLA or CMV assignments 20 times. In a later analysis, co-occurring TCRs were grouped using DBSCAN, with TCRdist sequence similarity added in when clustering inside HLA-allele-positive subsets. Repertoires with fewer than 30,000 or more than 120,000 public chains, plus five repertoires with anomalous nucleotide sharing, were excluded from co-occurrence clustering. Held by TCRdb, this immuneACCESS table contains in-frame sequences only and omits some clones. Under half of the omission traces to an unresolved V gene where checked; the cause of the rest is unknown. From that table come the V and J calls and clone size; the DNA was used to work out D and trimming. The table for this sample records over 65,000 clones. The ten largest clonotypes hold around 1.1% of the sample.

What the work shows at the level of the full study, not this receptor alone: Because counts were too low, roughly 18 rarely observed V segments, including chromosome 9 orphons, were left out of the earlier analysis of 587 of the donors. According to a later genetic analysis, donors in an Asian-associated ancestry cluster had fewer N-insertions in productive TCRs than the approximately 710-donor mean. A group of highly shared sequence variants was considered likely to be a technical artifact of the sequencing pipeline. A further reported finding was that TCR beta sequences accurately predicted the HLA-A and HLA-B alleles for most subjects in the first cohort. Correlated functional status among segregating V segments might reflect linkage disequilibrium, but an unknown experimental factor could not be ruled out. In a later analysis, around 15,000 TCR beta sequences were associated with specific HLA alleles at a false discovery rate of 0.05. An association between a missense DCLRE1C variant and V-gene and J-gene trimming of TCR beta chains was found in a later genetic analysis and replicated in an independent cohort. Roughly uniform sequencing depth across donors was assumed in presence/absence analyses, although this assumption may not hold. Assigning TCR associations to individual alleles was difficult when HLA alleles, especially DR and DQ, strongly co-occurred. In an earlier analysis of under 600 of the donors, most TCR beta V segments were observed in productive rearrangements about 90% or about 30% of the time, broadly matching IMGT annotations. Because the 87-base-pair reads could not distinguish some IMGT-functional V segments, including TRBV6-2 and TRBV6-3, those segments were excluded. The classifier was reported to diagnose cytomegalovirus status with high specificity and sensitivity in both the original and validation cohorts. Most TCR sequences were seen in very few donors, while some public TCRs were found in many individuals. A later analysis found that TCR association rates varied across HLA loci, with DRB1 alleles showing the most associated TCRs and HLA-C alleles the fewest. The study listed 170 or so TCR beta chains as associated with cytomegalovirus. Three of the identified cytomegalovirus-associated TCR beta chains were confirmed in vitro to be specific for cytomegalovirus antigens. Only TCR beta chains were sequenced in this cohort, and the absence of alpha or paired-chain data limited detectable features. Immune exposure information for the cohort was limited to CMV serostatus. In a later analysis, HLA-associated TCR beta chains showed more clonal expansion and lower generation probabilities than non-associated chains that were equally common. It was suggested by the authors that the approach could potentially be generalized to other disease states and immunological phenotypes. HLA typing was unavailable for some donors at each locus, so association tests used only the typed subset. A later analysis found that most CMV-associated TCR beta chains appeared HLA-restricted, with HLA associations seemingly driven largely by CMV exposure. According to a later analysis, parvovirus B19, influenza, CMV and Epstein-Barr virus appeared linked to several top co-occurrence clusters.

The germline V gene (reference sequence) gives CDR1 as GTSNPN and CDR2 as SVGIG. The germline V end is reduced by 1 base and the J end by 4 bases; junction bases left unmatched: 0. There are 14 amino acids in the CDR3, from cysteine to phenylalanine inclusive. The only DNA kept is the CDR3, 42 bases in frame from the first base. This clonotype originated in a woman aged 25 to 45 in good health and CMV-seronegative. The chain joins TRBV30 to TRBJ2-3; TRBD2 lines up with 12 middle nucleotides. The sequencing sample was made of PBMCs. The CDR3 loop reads CAWSGLAGADTQYF. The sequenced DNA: TGTGCCTGGAGTGGACTAGCGGGGGCAGATACGCAGTATTTT.